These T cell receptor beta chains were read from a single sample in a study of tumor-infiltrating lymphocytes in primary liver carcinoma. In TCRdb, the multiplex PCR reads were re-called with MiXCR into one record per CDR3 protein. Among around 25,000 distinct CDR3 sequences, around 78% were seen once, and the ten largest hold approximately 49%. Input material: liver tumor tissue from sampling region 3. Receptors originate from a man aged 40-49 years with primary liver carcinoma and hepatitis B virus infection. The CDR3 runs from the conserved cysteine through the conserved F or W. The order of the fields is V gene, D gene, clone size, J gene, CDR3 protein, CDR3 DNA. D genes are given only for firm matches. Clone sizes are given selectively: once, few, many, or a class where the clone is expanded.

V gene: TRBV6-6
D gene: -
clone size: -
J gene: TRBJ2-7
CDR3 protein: CASSYIGETYEQYF
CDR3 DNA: TGTGCCAGCAGTTACATAGGGGAGACCTATGAGCAGTACTTC

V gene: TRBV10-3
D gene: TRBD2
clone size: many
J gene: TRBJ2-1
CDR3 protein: CAIKGDASGRSLDEQFF
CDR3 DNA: TGTGCCATCAAGGGGGACGCTAGCGGGAGAAGTCTCGATGAGCAGTTCTTC

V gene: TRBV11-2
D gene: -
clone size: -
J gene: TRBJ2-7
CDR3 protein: CASSFVAGSHYEQYF
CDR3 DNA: TGTGCCAGCAGCTTTGTGGCAGGGAGTCATTACGAGCAGTACTTC

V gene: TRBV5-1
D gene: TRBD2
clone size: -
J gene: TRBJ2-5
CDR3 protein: CAGSGTNGSNGETQYF
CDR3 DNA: TGCGCCGGCAGCGGGACTAACGGGAGTAACGGGGAGACCCAGTACTTC

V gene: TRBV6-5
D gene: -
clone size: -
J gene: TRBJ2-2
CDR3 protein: CASKDIRNAGELFF
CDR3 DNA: TGTGCCAGCAAGGACATAAGGAACGCCGGGGAGTTGTTTTTT

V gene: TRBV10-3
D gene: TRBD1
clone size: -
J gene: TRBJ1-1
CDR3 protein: CTIMTGGSEVFF
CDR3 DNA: TGTACCATAATGACAGGGGGCTCAGAAGTTTTCTTT

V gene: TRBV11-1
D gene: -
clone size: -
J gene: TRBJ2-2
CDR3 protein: CASSLVHSGELFF
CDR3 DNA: TGTGCCAGCAGCTTAGTACATTCCGGAGAGCTGTTTTTT

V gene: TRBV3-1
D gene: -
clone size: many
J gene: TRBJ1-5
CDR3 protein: CASSQFPSSAQHF
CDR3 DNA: TGTGCCAGCAGCCAATTCCCCAGCTCGGCCCAGCATTTT

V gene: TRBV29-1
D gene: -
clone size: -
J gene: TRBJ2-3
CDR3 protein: CSVSEIGDTDTQYF
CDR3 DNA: TGCAGCGTCTCCGAAATTGGGGACACAGATACGCAGTATTTT

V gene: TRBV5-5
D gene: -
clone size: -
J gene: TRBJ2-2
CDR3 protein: CASCLSTGELFF
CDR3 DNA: TGTGCCAGCTGCTTGTCTACCGGGGAGCTGTTTTTT

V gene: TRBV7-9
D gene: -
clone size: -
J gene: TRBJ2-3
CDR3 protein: CASSLLGSATQYF
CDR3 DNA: TGTGCCAGCAGCTTACTGGGATCGGCGACCCAGTATTTT

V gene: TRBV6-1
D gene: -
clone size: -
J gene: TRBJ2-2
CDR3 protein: CASSEVSGNTGELSF
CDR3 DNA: TGTGCCAGCAGTGAAGTGTCGGGAAACACCGGGGAGCTGTCTTTT

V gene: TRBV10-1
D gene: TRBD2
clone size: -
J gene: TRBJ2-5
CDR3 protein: CASSESSSGEVVTQYF
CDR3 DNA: TGCGCCAGCAGCGAGTCATCCAGCGGGGAGGTGGTGACCCAGTACTTC

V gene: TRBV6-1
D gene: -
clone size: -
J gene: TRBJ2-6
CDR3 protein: CTSSEGPALGGANVLTF
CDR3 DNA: TGTACTAGCAGTGAAGGACCGGCCTTGGGCGGGGCCAACGTCTTGACTTTC

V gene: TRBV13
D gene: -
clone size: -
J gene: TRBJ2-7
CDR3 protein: CSSSLGQYNYDQYF
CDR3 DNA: TGTAGCAGCAGCCTCGGACAGTACAACTACGACCAGTACTTC

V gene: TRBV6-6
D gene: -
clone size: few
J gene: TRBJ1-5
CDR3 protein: CASSYPPTGVTQPQHF
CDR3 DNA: TGTGCCAGCAGTTATCCCCCGACAGGTGTGACTCAGCCCCAGCATTTT

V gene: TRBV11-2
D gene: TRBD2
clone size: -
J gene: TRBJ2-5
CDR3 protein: CDSDQTRGGGKETQYF
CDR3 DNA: TGTGACAGCGACCAAACACGTGGCGGGGGGAAAGAGACCCAGTACTTC

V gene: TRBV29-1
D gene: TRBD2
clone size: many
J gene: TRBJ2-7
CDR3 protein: CSVDMASGYEQYF
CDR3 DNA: TGCAGCGTTGACATGGCTAGCGGTTACGAGCAGTACTTC

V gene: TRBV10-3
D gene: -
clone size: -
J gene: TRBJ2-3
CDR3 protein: CVTRALDTQYF
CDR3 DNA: TGTGTCACCAGGGCGCTGGATACGCAGTATTTT

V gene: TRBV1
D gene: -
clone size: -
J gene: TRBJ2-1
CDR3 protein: CTSSQLASGSYNAEFF
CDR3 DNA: TGCACCAGCAGCCAATTGGCTAGCGGGTCCTACAATGCGGAGTTCTTC

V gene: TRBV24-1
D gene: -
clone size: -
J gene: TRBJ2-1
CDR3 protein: CATSDPGSSGNNERFF
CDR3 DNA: TGTGCCACCAGTGACCCCGGGAGTAGCGGCAACAATGAGCGGTTCTTC

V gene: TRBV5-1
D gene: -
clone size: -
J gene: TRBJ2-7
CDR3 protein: CASNGESYGQYF
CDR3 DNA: TGCGCCAGCAACGGGGAGTCCTACGGGCAGTACTTC

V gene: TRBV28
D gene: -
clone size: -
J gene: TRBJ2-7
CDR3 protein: CASSLLAEDNEQYF
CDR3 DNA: TGTGCCAGCAGTTTATTGGCGGAAGACAACGAGCAGTACTTC

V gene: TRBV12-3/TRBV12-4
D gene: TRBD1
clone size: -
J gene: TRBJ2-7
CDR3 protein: CASSMGTGGSYKECF
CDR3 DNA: TGTGCCAGCAGTATGGGGACAGGGGGGTCCTACAAGGAGTGCTTC

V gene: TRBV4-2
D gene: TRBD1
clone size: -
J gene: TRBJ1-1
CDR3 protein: CASSQEYGQGLWTEAFF
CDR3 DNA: TGTGCCAGCAGTCAAGAGTACGGACAGGGTCTTTGGACTGAAGCTTTCTTC

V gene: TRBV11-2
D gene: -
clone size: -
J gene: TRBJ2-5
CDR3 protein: CASSQTPSRWNETQYF
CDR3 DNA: TGCGCCAGCAGCCAAACTCCTAGCAGGTGGAACGAGACCCAGTACTTC

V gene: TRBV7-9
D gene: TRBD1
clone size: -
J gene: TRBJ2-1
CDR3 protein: CVRSGDRVTYNEQFF
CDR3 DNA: TGTGTCAGAAGCGGGGACAGGGTAACCTACAATGAGCAGTTCTTC

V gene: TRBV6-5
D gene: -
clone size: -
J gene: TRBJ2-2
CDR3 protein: CASSYAQSTGKLFF
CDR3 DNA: TGTGCCAGCAGTTACGCCCAGAGCACCGGGAAGCTGTTTTTC

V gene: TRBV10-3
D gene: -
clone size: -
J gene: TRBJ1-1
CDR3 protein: CAISPGVAVTFF
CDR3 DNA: TGTGCCATCAGTCCAGGGGTCGCTGTAACTTTCTTT

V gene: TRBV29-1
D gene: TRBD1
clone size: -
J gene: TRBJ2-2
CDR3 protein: CSVEGQGTGVLFF
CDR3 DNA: TGCAGCGTTGAGGGACAGGGCACCGGGGTGCTGTTTTTT

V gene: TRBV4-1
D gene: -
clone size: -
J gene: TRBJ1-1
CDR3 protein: CASSQDCGGLGAFF
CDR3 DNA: TGCGCCAGCAGCCAAGACTGCGGGGGATTAGGAGCTTTCTTT

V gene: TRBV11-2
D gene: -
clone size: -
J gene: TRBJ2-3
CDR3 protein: CASSPPGGRGTDTQYF
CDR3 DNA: TGTGCCAGCAGCCCGCCGGGGGGCAGGGGCACAGATACGCAGTATTTT

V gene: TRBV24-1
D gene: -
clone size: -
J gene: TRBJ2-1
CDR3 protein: CATSNAPTGSSYNEQFF
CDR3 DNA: TGTGCCACCAGTAATGCACCAACGGGGAGCTCCTACAATGAGCAGTTCTTC

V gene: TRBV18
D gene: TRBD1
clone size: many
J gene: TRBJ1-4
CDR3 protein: CASSPDRDSNEKLFF
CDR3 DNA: TGTGCCAGCTCACCCGACAGGGACTCTAATGAAAAACTGTTTTTT

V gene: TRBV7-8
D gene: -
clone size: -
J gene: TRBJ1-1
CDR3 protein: CASGGARENNEAFF
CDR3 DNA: TGTGCCAGCGGGGGGGCTAGGGAGAACAATGAAGCTTTCTTT

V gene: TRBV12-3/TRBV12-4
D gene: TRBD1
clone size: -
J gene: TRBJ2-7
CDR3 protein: CASSIGVGGPYEQCF
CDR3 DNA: TGTGCCAGCAGTATCGGGGTAGGGGGCCCCTACGAGCAGTGCTTC

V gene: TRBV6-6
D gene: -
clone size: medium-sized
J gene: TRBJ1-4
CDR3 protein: CASSSVGRDNEKLFF
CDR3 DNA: TGTGCCAGCAGTTCCGTTGGACGGGACAATGAAAAACTGTTTTTT

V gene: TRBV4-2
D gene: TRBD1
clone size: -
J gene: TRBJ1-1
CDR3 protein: CASGQEYGQGLWTEAYF
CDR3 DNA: TGTGCCAGCGGCCAAGAGTACGGACAGGGTTTGTGGACTGAAGCTTACTTT

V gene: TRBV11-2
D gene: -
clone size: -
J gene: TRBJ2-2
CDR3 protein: CTSSLAGPGELFF
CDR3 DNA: TGTACCAGCAGCTTAGCAGGGCCCGGGGAACTATTTTTT

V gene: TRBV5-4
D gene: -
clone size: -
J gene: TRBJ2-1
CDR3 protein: CASSLGEGSPIYKEQFF
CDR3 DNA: TGTGCCAGCAGCTTGGGTGAGGGTTCGCCCATCTACAAAGAGCAGTTCTTC

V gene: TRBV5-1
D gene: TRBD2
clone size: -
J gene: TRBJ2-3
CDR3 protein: CASSPRLAGIITDTQYF
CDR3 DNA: TGCGCCAGCAGCCCTAGACTAGCGGGAATTATCACAGATACGCAGTATTTT

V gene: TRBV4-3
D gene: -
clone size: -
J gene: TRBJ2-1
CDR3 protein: CASSQILSSTYNEQFF
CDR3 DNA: TGCGCGAGCAGCCAAATACTATCCTCTACCTACAATGAGCAGTTCTTC

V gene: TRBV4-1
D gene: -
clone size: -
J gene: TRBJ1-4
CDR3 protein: CASSHVGLGDEKQFF
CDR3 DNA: TGCGCCAGTAGCCACGTGGGACTAGGCGATGAAAAACAGTTTTTT

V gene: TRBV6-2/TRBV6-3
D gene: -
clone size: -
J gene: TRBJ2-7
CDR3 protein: CVSRIGDKQYF
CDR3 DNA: TGTGTCAGCAGAATCGGGGACAAGCAGTACTTC

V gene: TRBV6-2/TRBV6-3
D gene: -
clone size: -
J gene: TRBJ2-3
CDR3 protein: CTSRSYDEIDTQYF
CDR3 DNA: TGTACCAGCAGATCATATGATGAAATCGATACGCAGTATTTT

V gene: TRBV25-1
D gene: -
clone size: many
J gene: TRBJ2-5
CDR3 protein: CERGQGGTETQYF
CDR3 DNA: TGTGAAAGGGGGCAGGGAGGTACGGAGACCCAGTACTTC

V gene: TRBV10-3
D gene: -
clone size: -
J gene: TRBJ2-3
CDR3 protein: CAIGDPAQHTQYF
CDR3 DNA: TGTGCCATCGGGGACCCCGCACAACATACGCAGTATTTT

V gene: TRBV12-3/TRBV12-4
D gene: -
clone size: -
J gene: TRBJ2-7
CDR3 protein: CASSLIGSGSSYERYF
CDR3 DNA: TGTGCTAGCAGTTTAATAGGTTCCGGTAGCTCCTACGAGCGGTACTTC

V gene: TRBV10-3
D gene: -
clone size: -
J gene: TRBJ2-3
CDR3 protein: CAIRAGASTDTQYF
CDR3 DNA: TGTGCCATCAGGGCAGGGGCTAGTACAGATACGCAGTATTTT